This TCR beta chain stems from a study of blood T cell repertoires in COVID-19. For the study at large: The samples span acute and convalescent COVID-19 from the United States, Italy and Spain.

V trimming: 6 bases; J trimming: 7 bases; junction bases outside the gene matches: 6. This CDR3 is built from 13 residues. The germline CDR1 and CDR2 sequences are SGHTA and FQGTGA. Seattle participants joined during active infection and were tracked over time. Authors' methods: Using reference gene primer amplification, nucleated cell counts were estimated. The method was immunoSEQ multiplex PCR; TCRdb's version includes in-frame clones alone and lacks a portion of them. Clone size and the V and J calls come from that table; the DNA yielded D and trimming. The table includes approximately 120,000 clones, roughly nine tenths detected once.

The origin of this receptor is a man aged 50 or older with COVID-19, enrolled during active disease. Sequencing used peripheral blood. This chain uses TRBV7-3 with TRBJ2-1, with 7 positions matching TRBD2. The chain's CDR3 is CASSTTAGNEQFF. The DNA of the CDR3 is TGTGCCAGCAGTACGACAGCGGGAAATGAGCAGTTCTTC. The variable domain in full, completed from reference TRBV7-3 and TRBJ2-1, reads GAGVSQTPSNKVTEKGKYVELRCDPISGHTALYWYRQSLGQGPEFLIYFQGTGAADDSGLPNDRFFAVRPEGSVSTLKIQRTERGDSAVYLCASSTTAGNEQFFGPGTRLTVL.